The sequence of this T cell receptor beta chain was determined in a study of blood T cell repertoires in COVID-19. The wider study: Nucleic acid was either cDNA or gDNA, and it came from T cells, B-cell-depleted T cells, or PBMCs.

Enrolled during active infection, Seattle patients were then followed longitudinally. Assay: immunoSEQ multiplex PCR; the TCRdb copy retains only in-frame clones and omits some. Of around 170,000 clones in the sample, 80% to 90% were seen once. The CDR3 has 15 residues. Trimming took 2 bases from V and 5 from J; bases not matched to a gene: 9. Germline V gives CDR1 SGDLS, CDR2 YYNGEE. The V and J genes are TRBV9 and TRBJ2-5, with 7 positions matching TRBD1. This receptor was obtained from a woman older than 75 with COVID-19, enrolled during active disease. Sequencing used peripheral blood. In DNA, the CDR3 is TGTGCCAGCAGCGTGACAGGGTCCAGGTCGGAGACCCAGTACTTC. It specifies CASSVTGSRSETQYF.